This T cell receptor beta chain was captured by sequencing in a study of T cells expressing NK-cell markers. As for the study in general: Researchers got TCR beta repertoires out of sorted CD3+CD56+NKG2C+, CD3+CD56+NKG2C- and CD3+CD56-NKG2C+ T cells.

Regarding the study as a whole: Whether expanded NKG2C-expressing T cell clones recognize HCMV is unknown.

This CDR3 has 14 residues. TCRdb reprocessed the 5' RACE reads; each CDR3 protein has one entry and no DNA is given. In all, the sample yields about 260,000 distinct CDR3 sequences. On this clonotype itself: Its antigen is still unknown.

The TCR comes from a man between 18 and 35 years old in good health. The chain joins TRBV12-3 or TRBV12-4 to TRBJ2-7; TCRdb lists TRBD1, though no DNA is available to test this call. The sample comprised blood T cells: a sorted CD56 or NKG2C T cell subset, CD4+ or CD8+ T cells, or bulk PBMC T cells (not recorded which). CDR3 amino acids: CASSFSQGASEQYF.